This TCR beta chain came from a study of blood T cell repertoires in COVID-19. About the study: From the United States, Italy and Spain came samples of acute and convalescent COVID-19. Sources were T cells, B-cell-depleted T cells, or PBMCs; the material itself was cDNA or gDNA.

In germline, CDR1 is SGHAT, CDR2 FQDESV (reference sequence). The CDR3 covers 15 residues. The junction had 3 bases not matched to a gene; V was cut back by 5 bases and J by 1 base. Per the original data handling: How many nucleated cells were present was estimated from reference gene primer amplification. Here immunoSEQ multiplex PCR was the method, and the copy in TCRdb shows in-frame clones only, minus some. The D gene and trimming were derived from the DNA, and the V and J assignments and clone size from that table. The table records about 61,000 clones, almost 90% of them present only once. Sequenced sample: peripheral blood. This rearrangement joins TRBV11-1 to TRBJ2-3; TRBD2 agrees at 10 bases. This sequence originates from a woman aged 50 to 60 with active or convalescent COVID-19. This CDR3 is CASSPLAGRTDTQYF. The DNA of the CDR3 is TGTGCCAGCAGCCCACTAGCGGGACGCACAGATACGCAGTATTTT.